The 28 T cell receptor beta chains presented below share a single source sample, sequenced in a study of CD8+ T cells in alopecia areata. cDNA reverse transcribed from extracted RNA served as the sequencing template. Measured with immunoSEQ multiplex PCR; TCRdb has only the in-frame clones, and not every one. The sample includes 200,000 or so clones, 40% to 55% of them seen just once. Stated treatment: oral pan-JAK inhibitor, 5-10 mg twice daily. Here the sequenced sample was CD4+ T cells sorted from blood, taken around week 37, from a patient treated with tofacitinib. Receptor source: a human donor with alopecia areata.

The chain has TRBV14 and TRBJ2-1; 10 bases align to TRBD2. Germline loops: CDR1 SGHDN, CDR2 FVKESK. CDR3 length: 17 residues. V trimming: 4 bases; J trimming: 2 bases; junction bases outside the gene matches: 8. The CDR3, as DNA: TGTGCCAGCAGCCCCCCTAGCGGGAGAATAGCCTACAATGAGCAGTTCTTC. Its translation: CASSPPSGRIAYNEQFF.

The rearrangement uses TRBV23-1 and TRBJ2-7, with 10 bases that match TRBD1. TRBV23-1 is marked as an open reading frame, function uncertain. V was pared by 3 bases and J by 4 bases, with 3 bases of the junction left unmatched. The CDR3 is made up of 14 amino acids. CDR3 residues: CASSQRQGAYEQYF. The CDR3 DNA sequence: TGCGCCAGCAGTCAGCGACAGGGGGCTTACGAGCAGTACTTC.

The CDR3 bases are TGTGCCAGCAACCTGGGGCCCTCCTCTGGAAACACCATATATTTT. Translation gives CASNLGPSSGNTIYF. This sequence joins TRBV5-4 and TRBJ1-3, with a possible D match to TRBD1 (5 bases). This CDR3 region has 15 residues. Germline CDR1 is SGHNT and CDR2 is YYREEE (reference sequence). Trimming shortened V by 6 bases and J by 0 bases, and 13 bases separated the two germline ends.

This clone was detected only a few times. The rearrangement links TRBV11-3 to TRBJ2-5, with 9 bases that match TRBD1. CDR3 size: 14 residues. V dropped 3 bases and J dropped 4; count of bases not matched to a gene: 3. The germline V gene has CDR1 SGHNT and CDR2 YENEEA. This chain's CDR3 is CASSLGQGPETQYF. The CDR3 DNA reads TGTGCCAGCAGCTTGGGACAGGGTCCAGAGACCCAGTACTTC.

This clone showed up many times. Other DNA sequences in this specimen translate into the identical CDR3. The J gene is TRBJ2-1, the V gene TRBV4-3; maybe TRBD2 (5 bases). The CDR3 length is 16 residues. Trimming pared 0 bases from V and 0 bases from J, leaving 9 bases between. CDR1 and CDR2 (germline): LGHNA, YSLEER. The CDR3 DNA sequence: TGCGCCAGCAGCCAAGAGGGTGGGAGCTCCTACAATGAGCAGTTCTTC. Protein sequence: CASSQEGGSSYNEQFF.

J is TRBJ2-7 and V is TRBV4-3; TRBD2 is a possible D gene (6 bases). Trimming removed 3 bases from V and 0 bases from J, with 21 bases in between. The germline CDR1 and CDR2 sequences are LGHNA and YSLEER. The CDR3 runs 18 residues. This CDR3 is CASSHKVGGTGSSYEQYF. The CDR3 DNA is TGCGCCAGCAGCCATAAAGTCGGGGGTACGGGGAGCTCCTACGAGCAGTACTTC.

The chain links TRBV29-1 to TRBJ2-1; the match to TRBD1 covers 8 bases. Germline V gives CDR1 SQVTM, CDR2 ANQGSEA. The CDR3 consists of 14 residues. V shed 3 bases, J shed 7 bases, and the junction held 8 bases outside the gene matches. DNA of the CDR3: TGCAGCGTTGACCAGGGGGCCCTGGGGAATGAGCAGTTCTTC. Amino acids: CSVDQGALGNEQFF.

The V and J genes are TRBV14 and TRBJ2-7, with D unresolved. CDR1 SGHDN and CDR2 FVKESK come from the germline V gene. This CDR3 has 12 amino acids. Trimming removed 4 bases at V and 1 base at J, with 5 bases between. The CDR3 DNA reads TGTGCCAGCAGCCCAGGATCCTACGAGCAGTACTTC. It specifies CASSPGSYEQYF.

CDR3 protein: CASSLPPLTDTQYF. Written as DNA, the CDR3 is TGTGCCAGCAGCTTACCCCCCCTCACAGATACGCAGTATTTT. The J gene is TRBJ2-3, the V gene TRBV7-2; D is unresolved. The germline CDR1 and CDR2 sequences are SGHTA and FQGNSA. The V end lost 2 bases, the J end lost 2 bases, and 8 bases lay between the germline ends. The CDR3 has 14 amino acids.

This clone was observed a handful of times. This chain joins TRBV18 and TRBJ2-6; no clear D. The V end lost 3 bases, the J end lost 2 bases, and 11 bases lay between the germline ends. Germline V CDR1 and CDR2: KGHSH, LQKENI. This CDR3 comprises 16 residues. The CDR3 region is CASSPPGTPGANVLTF. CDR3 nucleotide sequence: TGTGCCAGCTCACCCCCCGGTACTCCTGGGGCCAACGTCCTGACTTTC.

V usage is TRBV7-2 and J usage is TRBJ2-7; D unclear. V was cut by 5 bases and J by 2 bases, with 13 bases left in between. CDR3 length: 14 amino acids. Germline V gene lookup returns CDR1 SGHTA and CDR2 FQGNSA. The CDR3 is CASSPPYPPYEQYF. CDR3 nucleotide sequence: TGTGCCAGCAGCCCCCCATACCCACCCTACGAGCAGTACTTC.

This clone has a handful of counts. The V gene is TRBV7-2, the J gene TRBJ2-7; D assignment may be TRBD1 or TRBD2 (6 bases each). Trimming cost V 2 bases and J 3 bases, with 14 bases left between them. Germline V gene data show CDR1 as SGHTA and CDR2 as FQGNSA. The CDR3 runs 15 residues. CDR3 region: CASSLHVGGSYEQYF. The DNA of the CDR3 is TGTGCCAGCAGCTTACATGTCGGGGGCAGCTACGAGCAGTACTTC.

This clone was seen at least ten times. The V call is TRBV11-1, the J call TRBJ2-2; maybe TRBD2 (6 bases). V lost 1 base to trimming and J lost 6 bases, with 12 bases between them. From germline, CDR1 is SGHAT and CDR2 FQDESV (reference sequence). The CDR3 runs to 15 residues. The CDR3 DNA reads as TGTGCCAGCAGCTTAGTCCGGGAGAAAGCCGGGGAGCTGTTTTTT. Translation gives CASSLVREKAGELFF.

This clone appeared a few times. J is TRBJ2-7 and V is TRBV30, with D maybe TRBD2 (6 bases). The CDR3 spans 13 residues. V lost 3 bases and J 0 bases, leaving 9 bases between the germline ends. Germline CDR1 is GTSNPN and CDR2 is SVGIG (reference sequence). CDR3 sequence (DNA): TGTGCCTGGAGAGCGGGTCTCTCCTACGAGCAGTACTTC. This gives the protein CAWRAGLSYEQYF.

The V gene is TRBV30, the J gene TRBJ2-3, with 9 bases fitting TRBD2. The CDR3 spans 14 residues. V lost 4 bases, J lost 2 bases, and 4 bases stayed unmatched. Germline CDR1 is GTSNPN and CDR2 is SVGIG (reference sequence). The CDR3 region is CAWMSGRTTDTQYF. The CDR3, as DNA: TGTGCCTGGATGAGCGGGAGGACCACAGATACGCAGTATTTT. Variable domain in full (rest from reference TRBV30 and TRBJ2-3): SQTIHQWPATLVQPVGSPLSLECTVEGTSNPNLYWYRQAAGRGLQLLFYSVGIGQISSEVPQNLSASRPQDRQFILSSKKLLLSDSGFYLCAWMSGRTTDTQYFGPGTRLTVL.

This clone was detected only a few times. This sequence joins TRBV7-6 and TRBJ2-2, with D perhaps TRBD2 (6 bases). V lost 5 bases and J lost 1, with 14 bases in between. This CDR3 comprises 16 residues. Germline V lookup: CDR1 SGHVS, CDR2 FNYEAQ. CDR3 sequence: CASSLPSGVNTGELFF. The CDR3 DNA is TGTGCCAGCAGCCTCCCGTCGGGGGTGAACACCGGGGAGCTGTTTTTT.

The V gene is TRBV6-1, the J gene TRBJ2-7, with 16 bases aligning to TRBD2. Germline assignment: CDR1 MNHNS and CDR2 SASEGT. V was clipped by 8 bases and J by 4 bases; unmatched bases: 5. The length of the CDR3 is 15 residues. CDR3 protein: CASRRGLAGGYEQYF. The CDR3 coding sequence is TGTGCCAGCCGGCGGGGACTAGCGGGAGGGTACGAGCAGTACTTC.

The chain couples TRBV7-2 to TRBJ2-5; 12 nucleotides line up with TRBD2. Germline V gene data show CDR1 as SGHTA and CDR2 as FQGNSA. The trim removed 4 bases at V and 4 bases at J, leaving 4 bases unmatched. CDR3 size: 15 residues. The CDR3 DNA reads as TGTGCCAGCAGCTCAACGGGACTAGCGGGAGAGACCCAGTACTTC. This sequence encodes CASSSTGLAGETQYF.

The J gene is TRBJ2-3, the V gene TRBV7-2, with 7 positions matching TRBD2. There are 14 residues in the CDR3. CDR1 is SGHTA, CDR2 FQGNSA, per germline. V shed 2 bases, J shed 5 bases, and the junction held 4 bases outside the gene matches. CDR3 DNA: TGTGCCAGCAGCTTATGGGCTAGCGGAGATACGCAGTATTTT. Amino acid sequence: CASSLWASGDTQYF.

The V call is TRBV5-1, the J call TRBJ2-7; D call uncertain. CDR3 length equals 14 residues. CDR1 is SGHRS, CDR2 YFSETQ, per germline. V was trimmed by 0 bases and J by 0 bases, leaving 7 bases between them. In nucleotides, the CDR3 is TGCGCCAGCAGCTTGGACCCTACCTCCTACGAGCAGTACTTC. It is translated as CASSLDPTSYEQYF.

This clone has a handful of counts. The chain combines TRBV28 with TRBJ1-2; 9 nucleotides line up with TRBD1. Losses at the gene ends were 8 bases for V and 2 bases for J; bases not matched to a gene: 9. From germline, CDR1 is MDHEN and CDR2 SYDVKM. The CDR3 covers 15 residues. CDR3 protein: CASAKTGGVNYGYTF. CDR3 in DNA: TGTGCCAGCGCTAAGACAGGGGGAGTAAACTATGGCTACACCTTC.

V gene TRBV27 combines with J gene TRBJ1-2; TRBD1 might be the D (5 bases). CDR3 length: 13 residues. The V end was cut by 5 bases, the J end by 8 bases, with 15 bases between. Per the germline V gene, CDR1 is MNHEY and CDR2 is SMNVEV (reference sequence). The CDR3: CASSASGFWGYTF. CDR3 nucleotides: TGTGCCAGCAGTGCTTCAGGGTTCTGGGGCTACACCTTC.

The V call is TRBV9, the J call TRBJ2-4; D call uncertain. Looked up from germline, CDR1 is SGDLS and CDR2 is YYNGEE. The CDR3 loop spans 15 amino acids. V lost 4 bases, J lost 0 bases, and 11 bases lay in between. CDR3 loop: CASSLGPGAKNIQYF. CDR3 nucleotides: TGTGCCAGCAGCCTCGGACCGGGAGCCAAAAACATTCAGTACTTC.

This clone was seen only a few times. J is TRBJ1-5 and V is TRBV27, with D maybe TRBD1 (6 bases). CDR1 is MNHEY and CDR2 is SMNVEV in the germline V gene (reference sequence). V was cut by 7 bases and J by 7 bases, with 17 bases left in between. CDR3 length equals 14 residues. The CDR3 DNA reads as TGTGCCAGCAAGGGCCGCTCGGGGGGCCAGCCCCAGCATTTT. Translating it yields CASKGRSGGQPQHF.

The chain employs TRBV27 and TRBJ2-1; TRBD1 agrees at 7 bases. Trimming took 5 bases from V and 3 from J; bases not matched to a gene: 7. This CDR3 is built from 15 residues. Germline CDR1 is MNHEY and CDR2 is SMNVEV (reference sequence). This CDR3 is CASSPTGIGYNEQFF. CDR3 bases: TGTGCCAGCAGTCCGACAGGGATCGGCTACAATGAGCAGTTCTTC.

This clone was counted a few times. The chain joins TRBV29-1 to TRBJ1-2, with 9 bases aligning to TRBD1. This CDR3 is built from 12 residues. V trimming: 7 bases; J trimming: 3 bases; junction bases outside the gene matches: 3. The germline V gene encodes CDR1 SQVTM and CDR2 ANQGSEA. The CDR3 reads CSADRGDYGYTF. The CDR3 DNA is TGCAGCGCGGACAGGGGAGACTATGGCTACACCTTC.

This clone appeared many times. This chain's CDR3 is CASSFGGSSAIRNEQFF. The CDR3 nucleotides read TGTGCCAGCAGCTTCGGCGGGAGCTCCGCCATTCGGAATGAGCAGTTCTTC. The genes are TRBV7-3 and TRBJ2-1; 7 positions agree with TRBD2. V shed 3 bases and J 7 bases; nucleotides not matched to a gene: 15. Per germline, CDR1 SGHTA and CDR2 FQGTGA. This CDR3 is 17 amino acids long.

CDR3 amino acids: CASSLRGNQPQHF. CDR3 nucleotide sequence: TGTGCCAGCAGCTTGAGAGGGAATCAGCCCCAGCATTTT. The J gene is TRBJ1-5, the V gene TRBV7-6; D ambiguous. V was shortened by 3 bases and J by 4 bases, with 7 bases between the two germline ends. Germline CDR1 and CDR2: SGHVS and FNYEAQ. The CDR3 sequence is 13 residues long.